This T cell receptor beta chain is drawn from a study of blood T cell repertoires in COVID-19. Study background: T cells, B-cell-depleted T cells, or PBMCs provided the cDNA or gDNA that served as material.

Original methodology: How many nucleated cells were present was estimated from reference gene primer amplification. Method: immunoSEQ multiplex PCR; TCRdb's copy keeps in-frame clones and lacks some. D and trimming were read from the DNA, whereas the V and J calls and clone size are those reported in that table. The sample consists of about 140,000 clones, 87% of them appearing once. Germline V lookup: CDR1 GTSNPN, CDR2 SVGIG (reference sequence). This CDR3 contains 14 residues. J lost 8 bases, V lost 5 bases, and 12 bases had no gene match. The sequence was obtained from a human donor in a cohort sampled during active COVID-19. This chain joins TRBV30 and TRBJ1-2; TRBD1 agrees at 9 bases. What was sequenced was peripheral blood. CDR3 loop: CAWGFGGQGYGYTF. The CDR3 region has the DNA TGTGCCTGGGGTTTTGGGGGACAGGGTTACGGCTACACCTTC.